The entry that follows covers one TCR beta chain sequence. Its antigen is as yet unknown. These data come from a study of OX40 agonist ivuxolimab in advanced cancers. Across the study: Dose-escalation patients had hepatocellular carcinoma, melanoma, renal cell or head and neck cancer.

V was clipped by 3 bases and J by 4 bases; unmatched bases: 5. This CDR3 region has 14 residues. Germline values: CDR1 SGDLS, CDR2 YYNGEE. The repertoire was sequenced with immunoSEQ multiplex PCR; TCRdb's copy has only in-frame clones and lacks some. The profile shows tens of thousands of clones, 80% to 85% of them singletons. Study results and caveats: In the 0.1 to 3.0 mg/kg range, CD4+ and CD8+ blood T cells had expanded clonally by week 6. Some nonresponders likewise displayed low normalized T-cell clonal expansion.

Material: CD4+ or CD8+ T cells sorted from blood, obtained in a trial of the OX40 agonist ivuxolimab. This TCR came from an adult with an advanced solid tumor such as melanoma, head and neck, liver or kidney cancer. The chain couples TRBV9 to TRBJ1-1; TRBD1 matches at 8 bases. The CDR3 protein is CASSETGVVTEAFF. The CDR3 DNA follows: TGTGCCAGCAGCGAGACAGGGGTCGTCACTGAAGCTTTCTTT.